This T cell receptor (beta chain) was profiled in a study of Graves' ophthalmopathy and Graves' hyperthyroidism (dated by TCRdb to the late 2010s). Background for the entire study: Peripheral blood was collected at initial diagnosis, prior to any treatment. In total, 135 blood samples were TCR-sequenced: 43 ophthalmopathy, about 75 hyperthyroidism and approximately 17 hyperthyroidism-to-ophthalmopathy patients. To explore V-J signatures distinguishing ophthalmopathy from hyperthyroidism, a discovery set of 100 patients (around 42 ophthalmopathy, 57 stable hyperthyroidism) was enrolled. In six or seven hyperthyroidism patients, the T-cell repertoires found in thyroid tissue were compared with those found in blood. An independent validation cohort was composed of around 19 hyperthyroidism patients and around 16 patients who later progressed from hyperthyroidism to ophthalmopathy. Following sampling, methimazole starting at 30 mg daily was administered to hyperthyroidism patients, and high-dose intravenous methylprednisolone was administered to ophthalmopathy patients. To tell Graves' ophthalmopathy apart from Graves' hyperthyroidism, and to predict which patients would progress to ophthalmopathy, the study relied on TCR beta repertoire signatures. What the work shows at the level of the full study, not this receptor alone: In cross-validation, the 13-signature model distinguished ophthalmopathy from stable hyperthyroidism with 87.88% sensitivity and approximately 81% specificity, while in the test set the corresponding values were roughly 80% and 75%. Among expanded thyroid clonotypes with frequency above 0.001, most also showed up in blood, which suggests that blood repertoires may reflect the thyroid immune response. In validation, the model predicted ophthalmopathy progression with 70.59% sensitivity and roughly 72% specificity; some 13 predicted patients were CT-confirmed with GO in a median of roughly 6.8 months. No statistical method was used to set the sample size in advance, and the investigators knew which group each participant was assigned to.

For repertoire sequencing, the TCR beta CDR3 regions were amplified from RNA transcripts. The first round was an RT-PCR using HTBI primers with the Qiagen OneStep RT-PCR kit, and this first round was followed by a second-round multiplex PCR, then size selection and purification. Libraries were sequenced on an Illumina HiSeq2000 using paired-end 100 bp reads. As for how the authors treated the data: SOAPnuke was used for read processing, and reads with adapters, uncalled bases, a mean Phred below 15, or no exact constant-primer or identifier match were discarded. COPE v1.2.5 was used to merge high-quality paired reads. Clonotypes were defined as unique nucleotide sequences and were aligned to IMGT TRB V, D and J references using MiTCR v1.1. The analysis was limited to V-J combinations with a frequency above 0.0001, which together covered around 99% of the repertoires. For each V-J combination, a TCR clonal expansion and chaos score was defined as the ratio of F50 clonal expansion to chaos observed in the TCRdist matrix. Features were reduced by Welch's t-statistics and random forest to over ten V-J combinations, which fed a naive Bayes classifier. Thyroid-blood repertoire similarity was quantified with the Morisita-Horn index. TCRdb trimmed the raw reads at Q25, called clones with MiXCR and kept productive beta chains. Each record represents a unique CDR3 protein, reported with the most common genes and DNA among its rows. The V and J calls come from TCRdb's annotation, not from the publication. The sample contains more than 550,000 distinct CDR3 sequences, more than 40% of them found a single time. The ten most abundant clones make up 3% to 3.5% of the sample.

The ophthalmopathy patients had moderately to severely active disease, with a Clinical Activity Score of 3 or higher, a NOSPECS grade of 4 or higher, and a disease duration of less than 3 months. Patients were excluded if they had other autoimmune diseases, uncontrolled infections, pregnancy or lactation. Diagnosis relied on clinical symptoms, serum thyroxine, TRAb, thyroid ultrasound and orbital computed tomography. Ficoll-Paque density gradient centrifugation was used to isolate PBMCs from 9.5 to 10 ml of fresh peripheral blood. Trizol reagent was used to extract the total RNA, and its quality was then checked on an Agilent 2100 Bioanalyzer. The CDR3 goes from the cysteine to the phenylalanine over 12 residues. Of the read, only the CDR3 DNA is kept; its 36 bases are in frame from base 1. Relative to germline, V is 1 base shorter and J is 9 bases shorter, with 7 bases between their ends. CDR1 and CDR2 are read off the germline V gene (reference sequence) as LNHNV and YYDKDF.

This clonotype showed up just a few times. There is no known antigen for this receptor. No quality values exist for individual bases; no much larger clone is one base distant. Sequencing used peripheral blood. The sequence joins TRBV15 to TRBJ2-1; no D gene is confidently identified. The clonotype was recovered from an adult man with Graves' ophthalmopathy. The DNA reads as follows: TGTGCCACCAGCAGAGCTTCAGGTGAGCAGTTCTTC. Translated, this gives CATSRASGEQFF.